A selection of T cell receptor beta chains follows, all from one sample in a study of blood T cell repertoires in COVID-19. Assay: immunoSEQ multiplex PCR; the TCRdb copy retains only in-frame clones and omits some. The data contain under 200,000 clones, 85% to 90% of them seen just once; the ten biggest clones take up just over 2.5%. Sequenced input: peripheral blood. The receptors derive from a woman of 80 years or more with COVID-19, enrolled during active disease. Each CDR3 is given with its conserved first and last residue.

TRBJ2-1 | TRBV6-6 | CASSLGQQQQFF
TRBJ2-1 | TRBV19 | CASSITQGGSYNEQFF
TRBJ1-1 | TRBV7-3 | CASSLNPGNTEAFF
TRBJ2-1 | TRBV3-1/TRBV3-2 | CASSQAVGEQFF
TRBJ2-2 | TRBV11-3 | CASSPTYGVGRTGELFF
TRBJ2-2 | TRBV28 | CASRGASGGGTGELFF
TRBJ2-3 | TRBV21-1 | CASSKRDRGVADTQYF
TRBJ2-5 | TRBV7-8 | CASSPGQGQETQYF
TRBJ1-6 | TRBV10-3 | CAIGGQGEVSNNSPLHF
TRBJ1-2 | TRBV28 | CASRGVANYGYTF
TRBJ1-4 | TRBV18 | CASSPDRSNEKLFF
TRBJ1-5 | TRBV11-2 | CASSVGGQSNQPQHF
TRBJ1-4 | TRBV4-2 | CASSQEYRGLQEKLFF
TRBJ2-2 | TRBV19 | CASQWGLAGPSGELFF
TRBJ2-7 | TRBV5-5 | CASSPNLDRSYEQYF
TRBJ1-2 | TRBV11-2 | CASSLGPKQGTNYGYTF
TRBJ2-7 | TRBV6-5 | CASSRPGGAYEQYF
TRBJ1-2 | TRBV5-6 | CASSLARDHYGYTF
TRBJ1-5 | TRBV20-1 | CSASIYSPGQGNQPQHF
TRBJ2-1 | TRBV5-1 | CASGTSGIGEQFF
TRBJ1-5 | TRBV6-2/TRBV6-3 | CASSYGGFGNQPQHF
TRBJ2-7 | TRBV6-5 | CASRLGLAGTNEQYF
TRBJ2-7 | TRBV24-1 | CATSDASAGGDEQYF
TRBJ1-3 | TRBV4-1 | CASSQDVSSGNTIYF
TRBJ2-4 | TRBV10-2 | CASRGLAKNIQYF
TRBJ2-1 | TRBV24-1 | CATSDYPRQNEQFF
TRBJ1-6 | TRBV6-1 | CASSEDPGTGVLGNSPLHF
TRBJ1-2 | TRBV28 | CASFSGSNYGYTF
TRBJ1-1 | TRBV7-3 | CASSPYRDTEAFF
TRBJ2-5 | TRBV24-1 | CATSDPGGEYQETQYF
TRBJ1-2 | TRBV6-1 | CASSDKPGTVIGYTF
TRBJ1-1 | TRBV11-2 | CASSVDMNTEAFF
TRBJ1-1 | TRBV2 | CASSEIVRAFF
TRBJ1-1 | TRBV10-3 | CATQDGVAGSEAFF
TRBJ2-5 | TRBV19 | CASRMTGSGETQYF
TRBJ1-2 | TRBV18 | CASSPMQDGGSYGYTF
TRBJ2-2 | TRBV3-1/TRBV3-2 | CASSHSPQGRENTGELFF
TRBJ2-7 | TRBV19 | CASSPRGSGRPYEQYF
TRBJ2-1 | TRBV6-1 | CASREPLLAEGYHEQFF
TRBJ2-1 | TRBV19 | CASARSASNNEQFF
TRBJ1-5 | TRBV12-3/TRBV12-4 | CASSITSDQPQHF
TRBJ2-7 | TRBV7-2 | CASSPTSGSTYEQYF
TRBJ1-4 | TRBV6-5 | CASSYGGQVGEKLFF
TRBJ2-7 | TRBV29-1 | CSVAYEVGSEQYF
TRBJ1-2 | TRBV5-5 | CASSVGTIVGGYTF